This T cell receptor beta chain was sequenced during a study of shared clonotypes between healthy human individuals. Background on the study: Donors consisted of a couple of women and a few men between 18 and 49. Findings of the study overall: Four donors held approximately 4.5% of naive CD4 clonotypes in common.

For this clone: Its target is unknown.

CD4+ cells yielded CD45RA+ naive and CD45RA-negative memory subsets. An assay was performed, and its level was deep. Only in-frame clones appear in the TCRdb table, and some are missing; sequencing was by immunoSEQ multiplex PCR. The data contain hundreds of thousands of clones, over 65% of them seen just once; the ten biggest clones take up 1.5% to 2%. From germline, CDR1 is MDHEN and CDR2 SYDVKM. The CDR3 is made up of 13 amino acids. V lost 8 bases to trimming and J lost 5 bases, with 15 bases between them. The TCR was taken from a woman in her twenties or thirties in good health. This chain connects TRBV28 to TRBJ1-1, with D possibly TRBD1 on 5 matching bases. Sequencing was done on a sample of memory CD4+ T cells sorted from blood. Described subset: CD45RA-negative fraction. The CDR3 coding sequence is TGTGCCAGCGGGGGAGTATTGGGGACTGAAGCTTTCTTT. This codes for CASGGVLGTEAFF. The full variable domain, with the rest looked up from reference TRBV28 and TRBJ1-1, is DVKVTQSSRYLVKRTGEKVFLECVQDMDHENMFWYRQDPGLGLRLIYFSYDVKMKEKGDIPEGYSVSREKKERFSLILESASTNQTSMYLCASGGVLGTEAFFGQGTRLTVV.